This T cell receptor (beta chain) was identified during a study of blood T cell repertoires in COVID-19. Study-level information: COVID-19 samples, acute and convalescent, were from the United States, Italy and Spain. Sources were T cells, B-cell-depleted T cells, or PBMCs; the material itself was cDNA or gDNA.

The CDR3 is 18 residues long. Per the authors' pipeline: Nucleated cell counts were estimated from reference gene primer amplification. TCRdb keeps only in-frame clones here, not all; method: immunoSEQ multiplex PCR. From that table come the V and J calls and clone size; the DNA was used to work out D and trimming. This table has 300,000 or so clones, 70% to 90% appearing once. Sequenced input: peripheral blood. The source of this sequence is a man between 65 and 85 years old with acute or convalescent COVID-19. This sequence joins TRBV21-1 and TRBJ2-1; the D call of TRBD1 is as the table states it, not checked on the DNA. TRBV21-1 is a documented pseudogene. CDR3 sequence reads: CASSNSQVVREPYNEQFF. CDR3 nucleotide sequence: TGTGCCAGCAGCAATAGCCAGGTGGTCAGGGAACCCTACAATGAGCAGTTCTTC.